These 21 T cell receptor beta chains came from one sample sequenced in a study of T cell changes during pregnancy in multiple sclerosis. Measured with immunoSEQ multiplex PCR; TCRdb has only the in-frame clones, and not every one. The sample has about 21,000 clones, 88% seen once. The sequences come from CD8+ T cells from peripheral blood mononuclear cells, collected in the third trimester of pregnancy. The origin of the receptors is a female donor in good health, enrolled as a control in a pregnancy study.

The rearrangement joins TRBV14 to TRBJ2-7, with 9 bases aligning to TRBD2. The CDR3 sequence is 14 residues long. After removal of 6 bases from V and 0 bases from J, the junction contained 3 bases not matched to a gene. Germline lookup yields CDR1 SGHDN and CDR2 FVKESK. The DNA for the CDR3 is TGTGCCAGCAGGCTTAGCGGGAGCTCCTACGAGCAGTACTTC. It translates to CASRLSGSSYEQYF. The whole variable domain, filled in from reference TRBV14 and TRBJ2-7, reads EAGVTQFPSHSVIEKGQTVTLRCDPISGHDNLYWYRRVMGKEIKFLLHFVKESKQDESGMPNNRFLAERTGGTYSTLKVQPAELEDSGVYFCASRLSGSSYEQYFGPGTRLTVT.

In DNA form, the CDR3 reads TGTGCCAGCAGCGAGCATCTGTACCAAGAGACCCAGTACTTC. Protein product: CASSEHLYQETQYF. The rearrangement links TRBV7-8 to TRBJ2-5; D is unresolved. The CDR3 totals 14 residues. V was shortened by 5 bases and J by 0 bases, with 10 bases between the two germline ends. Germline V CDR1 and CDR2: SGHVS, FQNEAQ. The complete variable domain, with remaining parts taken from reference TRBV7-8 and TRBJ2-5, reads GAGVSQSPRYKVAKRGQDVALRCDPISGHVSLFWYQQALGQGPEFLTYFQNEAQLDKSGLPSDRFFAERPEGSVSTLKIQRTQQEDSAVYLCASSEHLYQETQYFGPGTRLLVL.

The chain carries TRBV6-5 and TRBJ2-3; D gene uncertain. Trimming shortened V by 5 bases and J by 7 bases, and 10 bases separated the two germline ends. Germline CDR1 reads MNHEY; CDR2 reads SVGAGI. The CDR3 contains 12 residues. The CDR3: CASSHEANTQYF. CDR3 DNA: TGTGCCAGCAGTCACGAAGCAAATACGCAGTATTTT.

The rearrangement joins TRBV7-9 to TRBJ2-7, with 8 bases identical to TRBD2. This CDR3 is built from 15 residues. Germline V lookup: CDR1 SEHNR, CDR2 FQNEAQ (reference sequence). The trim removed 1 base at V and 0 bases at J, leaving 2 bases unmatched. DNA for the CDR3: TGTGCCAGCAGCTTAGTAGCGGGGAGCTCCTACGAGCAGTACTTC. Translation: CASSLVAGSSYEQYF.

The chain has TRBV6-5 and TRBJ2-1, with 11 bases lining up with TRBD1. There are 16 residues in the CDR3. The germline V gene encodes CDR1 MNHEY and CDR2 SVGAGI. Trimming at V came to 2 bases and at J to 4 bases, leaving 4 bases not matched to a gene. This chain's CDR3 is CASSYRDRGLYNEQFF. The CDR3 DNA reads TGTGCCAGCAGTTACCGGGACAGGGGGTTGTACAATGAGCAGTTCTTC.

The rearrangement links TRBV5-1 to TRBJ1-1; TRBD1 might be the D (5 bases). This CDR3 region has 14 residues. Trimming cost V 0 bases and J 3 bases, with 9 bases left between them. CDR1 SGHRS and CDR2 YFSETQ come from the germline V gene. The CDR3: CASSLAGRDTEAFF. The CDR3 region has the DNA TGCGCCAGCAGCTTGGCGGGCAGGGACACTGAAGCTTTCTTT.

The chain joins TRBV6-1 to TRBJ1-2; D not certain. V was cut by 6 bases and J by 4 bases, with 18 bases left in between. The germline gives CDR1 MNHNS, CDR2 SASEGT. The CDR3 has 15 amino acids. CDR3 nucleotide sequence: TGTGCCAGCAGGCCCCCCCCGGGAGAGGGCTATGGCTACACCTTC. It encodes CASRPPPGEGYGYTF.

This chain uses TRBV27 with TRBJ2-2; D is possibly TRBD1 (6 bases). The CDR3 sequence is 14 residues long. Looked up from germline, CDR1 is MNHEY and CDR2 is SMNVEV (reference sequence). Trimming pared 5 bases from V and 6 bases from J, leaving 13 bases between. In DNA, the CDR3 is TGTGCCAGCAGTCCTGAACAGGGCCCCGGGGAGCTGTTTTTT. This sequence encodes CASSPEQGPGELFF.

The genes are TRBV7-8 and TRBJ2-1, with D possibly TRBD2 on 5 matching bases. The CDR3 is made up of 13 amino acids. Trimming removed 5 bases from V and 6 bases from J, with 11 bases in between. Per the germline V gene, CDR1 is SGHVS and CDR2 is FQNEAQ. The CDR3 DNA reads TGTGCCAGCAGCCTGGGAGTACTCAATGAGCAGTTCTTC. Residues: CASSLGVLNEQFF.

CDR3 amino acids: CASSFDLGGRRVFF. The CDR3 nucleotides read TGTGCCAGCAGCTTCGATCTAGGCGGGCGGAGGGTGTTCTTC. This chain links TRBV5-6 with TRBJ2-1; possible D gene TRBD2, 6 bases. Trimming left V 2 bases short and J 15 bases short, with 21 bases between. Germline-derived CDR1 and CDR2 are SGHDT and YYEEEE. The CDR3 spans 14 residues.

V gene TRBV7-3 combines with J gene TRBJ2-1; 13 nucleotides line up with TRBD2. This CDR3 is built from 13 residues. Trimming at V came to 8 bases and at J to 9 bases, leaving 4 bases not matched to a gene. Germline CDR1 SGHTA, CDR2 FQGTGA. The CDR3 bases are TGTGCCAGCGGACTAGCGGGAGCGGCTGAGCAGTTCTTC. Encoded protein: CASGLAGAAEQFF.

A single count supports this clone. The J gene is TRBJ1-2, the V gene TRBV28; TRBD1 agrees at 7 bases. Looked up from germline, CDR1 is MDHEN and CDR2 is SYDVKM. V lost 4 bases and J lost 8; bases outside the gene matches: 13. The CDR3 loop spans 15 amino acids. The CDR3 DNA is TGTGCCAGCAGTTCAAACAGGGGAAGCGTGAGGGGCTACACCTTC. This encodes CASSSNRGSVRGYTF.

V usage is TRBV5-4 and J usage is TRBJ1-1, with 8 nucleotides matching TRBD1. Trimming removed 4 bases from V and 0 bases from J; junction bases left unmatched: 5. The CDR3 covers 15 residues. CDR1 and CDR2 (germline): SGHNT, YYREEE (reference sequence). The CDR3 DNA is TGTGCCAGCAGCCCCAGGGGGCCCATGAACACTGAAGCTTTCTTT. It specifies CASSPRGPMNTEAFF.

V is TRBV5-8 and J is TRBJ2-6; possible D gene TRBD1, 5 bases. The CDR3 has 16 amino acids. CDR1 is SGHTS and CDR2 is YDEGEE in the germline V gene. V lost 4 bases, J lost 1 base, and 12 bases lay in between. The CDR3: CASSTQGVSGANVLTF. Written as DNA, the CDR3 is TGTGCCAGCAGCACCCAAGGGGTATCTGGGGCCAACGTCCTGACTTTC.

The rearrangement joins TRBV29-1 to TRBJ2-7, with D possibly matching TRBD2 (6 bases). Germline V lookup: CDR1 SQVTM, CDR2 ANQGSEA. CDR3 length: 14 residues. V lost 1 base, J lost 3 bases, and 13 bases lay in between. The CDR3 loop reads CSVEVVGGSYEQYF. Written as DNA, the CDR3 is TGCAGCGTTGAAGTGGTCGGGGGTAGCTACGAGCAGTACTTC.

V and J are TRBV6-5 and TRBJ2-5; 10 positions agree with TRBD1. The J call may be in error: the DNA end matches TRBJ2-7 better. From germline, CDR1 is MNHEY and CDR2 SVGAGI. The CDR3 runs 14 residues. As DNA, the CDR3 is TGTGCCAGCAGTCCGGGACAGGGGAGCTACGAGCAGTACTTC. It yields the protein CASSPGQGSYEQYF.

The rearrangement uses TRBV5-5 and TRBJ1-5; D is perhaps TRBD1 (5 bases). The CDR3 totals 16 residues. Germline V lookup: CDR1 SGHKS, CDR2 YYEKEE (reference sequence). V lost 4 bases and J lost 6, with 20 bases in between. CDR3 region: CASSPSIAGQTQPQHF. The CDR3 DNA reads as TGTGCCAGCAGCCCGAGTATCGCAGGGCAGACTCAGCCCCAGCATTTT.

This clone was recorded once. This chain connects TRBV29-1 to TRBJ1-1, with 11 bases aligning to TRBD1. CDR3 length: 12 amino acids. From germline, CDR1 is SQVTM and CDR2 ANQGSEA. The V and J ends lost 6 bases and 6 bases, in that order; junction bases with no gene match: 3. In DNA, the CDR3 is TGCAGCGTGCTGGGACAGGGGGCTGAAGCTTTCTTT. Translated, it gives CSVLGQGAEAFF.

The rearrangement joins TRBV6-5 to TRBJ2-7, with 11 bases fitting TRBD1. Per germline, CDR1 MNHEY and CDR2 SVGAGI. This CDR3 is 13 amino acids long. With V trimmed by 5 bases and J by 7 bases, 4 bases remained unmatched. CDR3 protein: CASSAGTGGEQYF. CDR3 sequence (DNA): TGTGCCAGCAGTGCCGGGACAGGGGGTGAGCAGTACTTC.

The chain has TRBV6-1 and TRBJ2-5, with TRBD2 as a possible D gene (6 bases). Per the germline V gene, CDR1 is MNHNS and CDR2 is SASEGT. This CDR3 contains 14 residues. V gave up 6 bases and J gave up 4 bases, with 15 bases separating them. The CDR3 loop reads CASSPGLGRETQYF. CDR3 sequence (DNA): TGTGCCAGCAGCCCGGGACTCGGGCGAGAGACCCAGTACTTC.

The chain joins TRBV7-8 to TRBJ2-1; 8 bases fit TRBD2. The CDR3 sequence is 20 residues long. With 5 bases clipped from V and 0 bases from J, the junction kept 18 bases outside the gene matches. Looked up from germline, CDR1 is SGHVS and CDR2 is FQNEAQ. CDR3 in DNA: TGTGCCAGCAGCCCTACGGCGGCTAGCGGGCAATTAAGCTCCTACAATGAGCAGTTCTTC. It yields the protein CASSPTAASGQLSSYNEQFF.